This is a list of T cell receptor beta chains from one sample in a study of human thymus T cells. The assay was immunoSEQ multiplex PCR, and TCRdb's table has in-frame clones only and misses some. The data hold some 130,000 clones, with around 94% observed a single time. What was sequenced was thymus tissue. These receptor sequences come from a boy under three years old with a congenital heart defect but otherwise immunologically healthy. The CDR3 runs from the conserved cysteine through the conserved F or W. The order of the fields is D gene, J gene, V gene, clone size, CDR3 protein, CDR3 DNA. The D gene is left open where the match is weak. Clone size is not always given. Where it is, it says once, few, many or a class for expanded clones.

.,TRBJ1-5,TRBV9,.,CASSGDHQPQHF,TGTGCCAGCAGCGGGGACCATCAGCCCCAGCATTTT
.,TRBJ2-1,TRBV2,.,CASRRASYNEQFF,TGTGCCAGCAGGCGGGCCTCCTACAATGAGCAGTTCTTC
TRBD1,TRBJ1-6,TRBV7-2,.,CASSLVESGQVNSPLHF,TGTGCCAGCAGCTTAGTAGAATCCGGACAGGTTAATTCACCCCTCCACTTT
.,TRBJ1-1,TRBV12-5,.,CASGLQSQGGRNTEAFF,TGTGCTAGTGGCCTCCAATCTCAAGGGGGGCGGAACACTGAAGCTTTCTTT
.,TRBJ1-6,TRBV27,.,CASRKADRNNSPLHF,TGTGCCAGCAGAAAGGCAGACAGAAATAATTCACCCCTCCACTTT
.,TRBJ2-1,TRBV6-5,.,CASSSRGGRNEQFF,TGTGCCAGCAGTTCCAGGGGGGGACGCAATGAGCAGTTCTTC
.,TRBJ1-6,TRBV5-4,.,CASSQATTGYNSPLHF,TGTGCCAGCAGCCAGGCCACTACTGGTTATAATTCACCCCTCCACTTT
.,TRBJ1-1,TRBV18,.,CASSPLGDRVDAAFF,TGTGCCAGCTCCCCGCTGGGGGACCGAGTCGATGCAGCTTTCTTT
TRBD2,TRBJ2-3,TRBV7-9,.,CASSSGGDTYRTQYF,TGTGCCAGCAGCTCCGGGGGGGACACCTATCGTACGCAGTATTTT
TRBD2,TRBJ2-5,TRBV30,.,CAWSVILARKTQYF,TGTGCCTGGAGTGTAATACTAGCGAGAAAGACCCAGTACTTC
TRBD2,TRBJ2-7,TRBV9,.,CASSSSGGSSYEQYF,TGTGCCAGCAGCTCTAGCGGGGGGAGCTCCTACGAGCAGTACTTC
.,TRBJ2-7,TRBV5-1,.,CASRDSFLGDEQYF,TGCGCCAGCAGAGACAGTTTCCTGGGGGACGAGCAGTACTTC
.,TRBJ2-4,TRBV23-1,.,CASSQSGTALNIQYF,TGCGCCAGCAGTCAATCGGGGACGGCTCTAAACATTCAGTACTTC
.,TRBJ1-3,TRBV4-1,.,CASSQDRRQISGNTIYF,TGCGCCAGCAGCCAAGATCGGAGACAGATCTCTGGAAACACCATATATTTT
.,TRBJ2-1,TRBV30,.,CACPDGGPYNEQFF,TGTGCCTGCCCTGACGGGGGGCCTTACAATGAGCAGTTCTTC
.,TRBJ1-1,TRBV15,once,CATRSNTEAFF,TGTGCCACCAGAAGTAACACTGAAGCTTTCTTT
.,TRBJ2-3,TRBV4-3,.,CASSQDSRAGSTDTQYF,TGCGCCAGCAGCCAAGATTCGAGGGCGGGGAGCACAGATACGCAGTATTTT
TRBD1,TRBJ1-2,TRBV23-1,.,CACLTGQGFAYYGYTF,TGCGCCTGCCTGACGGGACAGGGTTTCGCCTACTATGGCTACACCTTC
.,TRBJ2-5,TRBV14,.,CASSVRGSETQYF,TGTGCCAGCAGCGTTCGCGGCTCAGAGACCCAGTACTTC
.,TRBJ2-5,TRBV29-1,.,CSVELGVGETQYF,TGCAGCGTTGAATTGGGGGTTGGGGAGACCCAGTACTTC
.,TRBJ2-2,TRBV14,.,CASSQDARKENTGELFF,TGTGCCAGCAGCCAAGATGCACGGAAGGAGAACACCGGGGAGCTGTTTTTT
.,TRBJ1-5,TRBV28,.,CASSLEAGSPASAQPQHF,TGTGCCAGCAGTTTAGAGGCAGGAAGCCCGGCGAGCGCTCAGCCCCAGCATTTT
.,TRBJ2-2,TRBV25-1,.,CASTNEGSLNTGELFF,TGTGCCAGCACCAACGAGGGCAGTCTGAACACCGGGGAGCTGTTTTTT
.,TRBJ2-1,TRBV11-2,.,CASSLEKGSKGGNEQFF,TGTGCCAGCAGCTTAGAAAAGGGGAGCAAGGGGGGCAATGAGCAGTTCTTC
.,TRBJ1-4,TRBV28,.,CASRMDSHNEKLFF,TGTGCCAGCAGGATGGACAGCCATAATGAAAAACTGTTTTTT
.,TRBJ2-7,TRBV7-9,.,CASQGRYEQYF,TGTGCCAGCCAAGGACGGTACGAGCAGTACTTC
.,TRBJ2-3,TRBV10-3,.,CAIVGTQDPRDTQYF,TGTGCCATCGTCGGGACACAGGACCCGAGAGATACGCAGTATTTT
TRBD2,TRBJ2-2,TRBV4-1,.,CASSQAGGGAAGELFF,TGCGCCAGCAGCCAAGCGGGCGGGGGGGCTGCGGGGGAGCTGTTTTTT
.,TRBJ2-7,TRBV28,.,CASSLDLRGRESYEQYF,TGTGCCAGCAGTTTAGATTTGAGGGGCAGGGAATCCTACGAGCAGTACTTC
.,TRBJ2-4,TRBV2,once,CASSPLLPGSRLGKNIQYF,TGTGCCAGCAGCCCCCTTCTCCCGGGCTCCCGATTGGGCAAAAACATTCAGTACTTC
.,TRBJ2-1,TRBV9,.,CASSVDRSSSYNEQFF,TGTGCCAGCAGCGTAGACCGGTCTAGCTCCTACAATGAGCAGTTCTTC
.,TRBJ2-5,TRBV27,.,CASSAHPSEGETQYF,TGTGCCAGCAGTGCCCACCCTAGCGAGGGGGAGACCCAGTACTTC
.,TRBJ2-7,TRBV4-1,.,CASSQDPTYEQYF,TGCGCCAGCAGCCAAGACCCAACCTACGAGCAGTACTTC
TRBD1,TRBJ1-2,TRBV10-3,.,CAISQGGHGYTF,TGTGCCATCAGTCAAGGGGGCCATGGCTACACCTTC
TRBD1,TRBJ1-4,TRBV4-1,.,CASSQGTGGHEKLFF,TGCGCCAGCAGCCAGGGTACAGGGGGCCATGAAAAACTGTTTTTT
.,TRBJ2-3,TRBV10-3,.,CAISESGLPLTDTQYF,TGTGCCATCAGTGAGTCGGGACTCCCACTCACAGATACGCAGTATTTT
.,TRBJ2-1,TRBV10-3,.,CAISEKGPLSYNEQFF,TGTGCCATCAGCGAGAAGGGACCCTTATCTTACAATGAGCAGTTCTTC
.,TRBJ2-3,TRBV5-1,.,CASSLLGDTDTQYF,TGCGCCAGCAGCTTGCTAGGCGACACAGATACGCAGTATTTT
.,TRBJ1-3,TRBV5-4,.,CASSSPSGNTIYF,TGTGCCAGCAGCTCGCCCTCTGGAAACACCATATATTTT
.,TRBJ1-6,TRBV28,once,CASRVAGQFNSPLHF,TGTGCCAGCAGGGTGGCGGGGCAGTTTAATTCACCCCTCCACTTT
.,TRBJ2-3,TRBV5-1,.,CASSLGLLTPFTDTQYF,TGCGCCAGCAGCTTGGGACTCCTGACCCCTTTCACAGATACGCAGTATTTT
.,TRBJ2-7,TRBV4-3,.,CASRPTRHSYEQYF,TGCGCCAGCAGGCCAACGAGACACTCCTACGAGCAGTACTTC
TRBD1,TRBJ2-5,TRBV27,.,CASRQGPGEETQYF,TGTGCCAGTCGACAGGGACCAGGCGAAGAGACCCAGTACTTC
TRBD1,TRBJ1-6,TRBV11-3,.,CASSLAPRTGIENSPLHF,TGTGCCAGCAGCTTAGCCCCCCGGACAGGGATCGAAAATTCACCCCTCCACTTT
TRBD1,TRBJ2-6,TRBV14,once,CASSQGGTGEGIGNSGANVLTF,TGTGCCAGCAGCCAGGGAGGGACAGGGGAAGGCATAGGGAACTCTGGGGCCAACGTCCTGACTTTC